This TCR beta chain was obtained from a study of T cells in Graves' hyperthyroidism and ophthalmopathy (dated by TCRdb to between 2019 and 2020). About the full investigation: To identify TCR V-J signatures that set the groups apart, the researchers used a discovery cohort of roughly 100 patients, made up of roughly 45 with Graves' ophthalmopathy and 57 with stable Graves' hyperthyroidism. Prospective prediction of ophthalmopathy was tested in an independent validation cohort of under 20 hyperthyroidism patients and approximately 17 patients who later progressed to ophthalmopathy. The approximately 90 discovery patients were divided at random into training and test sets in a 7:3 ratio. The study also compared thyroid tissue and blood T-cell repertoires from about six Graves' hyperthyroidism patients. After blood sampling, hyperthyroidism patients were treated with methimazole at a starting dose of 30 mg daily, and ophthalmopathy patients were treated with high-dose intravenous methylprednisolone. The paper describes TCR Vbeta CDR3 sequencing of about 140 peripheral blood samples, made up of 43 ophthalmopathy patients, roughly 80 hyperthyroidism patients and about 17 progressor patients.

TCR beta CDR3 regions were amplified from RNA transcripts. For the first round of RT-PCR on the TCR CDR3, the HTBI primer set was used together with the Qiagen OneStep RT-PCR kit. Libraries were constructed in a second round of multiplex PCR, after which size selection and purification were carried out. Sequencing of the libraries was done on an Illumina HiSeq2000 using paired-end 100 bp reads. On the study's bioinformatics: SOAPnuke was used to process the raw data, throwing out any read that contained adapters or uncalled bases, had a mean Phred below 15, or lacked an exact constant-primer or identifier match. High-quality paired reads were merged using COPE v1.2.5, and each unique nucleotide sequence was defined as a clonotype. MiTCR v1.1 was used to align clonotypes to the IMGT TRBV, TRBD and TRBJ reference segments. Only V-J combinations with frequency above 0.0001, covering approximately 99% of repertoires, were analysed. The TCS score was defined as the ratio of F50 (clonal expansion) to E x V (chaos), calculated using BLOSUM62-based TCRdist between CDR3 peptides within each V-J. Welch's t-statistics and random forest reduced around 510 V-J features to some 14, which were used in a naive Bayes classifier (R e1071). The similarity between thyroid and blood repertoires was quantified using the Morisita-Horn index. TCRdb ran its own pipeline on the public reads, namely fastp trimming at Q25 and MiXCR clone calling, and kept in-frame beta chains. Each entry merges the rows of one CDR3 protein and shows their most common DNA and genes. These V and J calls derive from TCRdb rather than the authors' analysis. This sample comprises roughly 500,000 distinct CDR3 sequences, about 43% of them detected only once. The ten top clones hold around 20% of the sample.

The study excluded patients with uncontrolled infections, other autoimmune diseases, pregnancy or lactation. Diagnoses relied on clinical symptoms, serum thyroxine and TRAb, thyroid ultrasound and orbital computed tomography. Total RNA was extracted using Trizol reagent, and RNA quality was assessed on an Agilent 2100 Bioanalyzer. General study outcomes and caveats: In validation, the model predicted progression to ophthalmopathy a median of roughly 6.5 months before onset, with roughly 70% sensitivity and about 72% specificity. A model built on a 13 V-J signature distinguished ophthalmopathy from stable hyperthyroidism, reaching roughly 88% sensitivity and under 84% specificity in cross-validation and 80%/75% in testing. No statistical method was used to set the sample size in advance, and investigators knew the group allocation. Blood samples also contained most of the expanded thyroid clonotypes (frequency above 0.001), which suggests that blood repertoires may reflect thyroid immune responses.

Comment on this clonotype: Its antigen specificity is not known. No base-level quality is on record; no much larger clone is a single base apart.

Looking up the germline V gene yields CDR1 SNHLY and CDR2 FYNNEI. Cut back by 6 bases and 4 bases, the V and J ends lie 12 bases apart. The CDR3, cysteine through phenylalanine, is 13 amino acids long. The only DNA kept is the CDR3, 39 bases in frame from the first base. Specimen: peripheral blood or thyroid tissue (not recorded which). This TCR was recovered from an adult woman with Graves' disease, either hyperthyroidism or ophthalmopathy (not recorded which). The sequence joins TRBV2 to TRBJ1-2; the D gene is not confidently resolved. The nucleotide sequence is TGTGCCAGCAGAGAGCACAGCAGCTATGGCTACACCTTC. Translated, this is CASREHSSYGYTF.